The next 32 T cell receptor beta chains were all read from a single sample in a study of cytomegalovirus exposure and HLA in healthy donors. The PCR contained 60 Vbeta and 13 Jbeta primers. Clones were sequenced by immunoSEQ multiplex PCR, and TCRdb holds only the in-frame ones, with some missing. The table records 40,000 to 55,000 clones, about 81% of them present only once. Sequencing input: PBMCs. The receptors were gathered from a boy aged 5-17 years in good health and CMV-seropositive.

The V and J genes are TRBV9 and TRBJ2-3; tentatively, D is TRBD1 (6 bases). Germline V gene sequence: CDR1 SGDLS, CDR2 YYNGEE. V lost 3 bases and J lost 4, with 12 bases in between. The CDR3 sequence is 14 residues long. CDR3 DNA sequence: TGTGCCAGCAGCGCCTACAACAGGGCAGATACGCAGTATTTT. It is translated as CASSAYNRADTQYF.

V usage is TRBV5-1 and J usage is TRBJ1-3; possible D gene TRBD1, 5 bases. The ends were cut back, 3 bases at V and 2 bases at J, with 15 bases in the middle. Looked up from germline, CDR1 is SGHRS and CDR2 is YFSETQ. The CDR3 loop spans 16 amino acids. CDR3 sequence (DNA): TGCGCCAGCAGCTGGGGGGATCTTGAGGCTGGAAACACCATATATTTT. This encodes CASSWGDLEAGNTIYF.

The J gene is TRBJ2-7, the V gene TRBV7-8, with D possibly TRBD1 on 6 matching bases. Trimming shortened V by 3 bases and J by 7 bases, and 7 bases separated the two germline ends. CDR1 and CDR2 from the germline V gene are SGHVS and FQNEAQ. This CDR3 has 11 residues. CDR3 DNA: TGTGCCAGCAGCTTCCAGGGGGAGCAGTACTTC. Translated: CASSFQGEQYF.

The V gene is TRBV5-4, the J gene TRBJ2-5; 8 nucleotides agree with TRBD1. Trimming at V came to 4 bases and at J to 5 bases, leaving 7 bases not matched to a gene. This CDR3 is built from 14 residues. Germline V gene lookup returns CDR1 SGHNT and CDR2 YYREEE (reference sequence). Here the CDR3 DNA reads TGTGCCAGCAGCCTACGGACAGGGTCGGAGACCCAGTACTTC. It yields the protein CASSLRTGSETQYF.

The rearrangement links TRBV7-4 to TRBJ1-5; TRBD1 is a possible D gene (5 bases). Trimming cost V 5 bases and J 9 bases, with 26 bases left between them. The CDR3 consists of 17 residues. From germline, CDR1 is SGHVT and CDR2 SQSDAQ. CDR3 protein: CASSPQRADKGNGPQHF. CDR3 DNA: TGTGCCAGCAGCCCCCAGCGGGCGGACAAGGGCAATGGGCCCCAGCATTTT.

In its sample, this clone was seen once. The chain joins TRBV5-6 to TRBJ2-7; perhaps TRBD1 as D (7 bases). The CDR3 spans 15 residues. Trimming left V 4 bases short and J 3 bases short, with 17 bases between. Looked up from germline, CDR1 is SGHDT and CDR2 is YYEEEE. DNA of the CDR3: TGTGCCAGCAGCCAAAGACAGGGAGGAATCTACGAGCAGTACTTC. Translated: CASSQRQGGIYEQYF.

The chain has TRBV13 and TRBJ2-5; D may be TRBD2 (7 bases). V lost 5 bases to trimming and J lost 4 bases, with 17 bases between them. The CDR3 is made up of 15 amino acids. Looked up from germline, CDR1 is PRHDT and CDR2 is FYEKMQ (reference sequence). This CDR3 reads CASSARGATRETQYF. Written as DNA, the CDR3 is TGTGCCAGCAGCGCCCGGGGGGCCACCAGAGAGACCCAGTACTTC.

This clone was detected only a few times. CDR3 amino acids: CASSTRQGSGANVLTF. The CDR3 DNA follows: TGTGCCAGCAGCACGCGACAGGGCTCTGGGGCCAACGTCCTGACTTTC. The rearrangement joins TRBV7-9 to TRBJ2-6; 7 bases are shared with TRBD1. Germline CDR1 SEHNR, CDR2 FQNEAQ (reference sequence). With 5 bases clipped from V and 0 bases from J, the junction kept 4 bases outside the gene matches. The CDR3 sequence is 16 residues long. The whole variable domain, filled in from reference TRBV7-9 and TRBJ2-6, reads DTGVSQNPRHKITKRGQNVTFRCDPISEHNRLYWYRQTLGQGPEFLTYFQNEAQLEKSRLLSDRFSAERPKGSFSTLEIQRTEQGDSAMYLCASSTRQGSGANVLTFGAGSRLTVL.

This rearrangement joins TRBV11-2 to TRBJ2-7, with TRBD2 matching 12 bases. This CDR3 is built from 15 residues. The trim removed 5 bases at V and 2 bases at J, leaving 4 bases unmatched. The germline V gene encodes CDR1 SGHAT and CDR2 FQNNGV. The CDR3 here is CASSRGLAGPYEQYF. As DNA, the CDR3 is TGTGCCAGCAGCCGAGGACTAGCGGGGCCCTACGAGCAGTACTTC.

The chain uses TRBV4-1 and TRBJ2-1; 9 bases fit TRBD2. Losses at the gene ends were 2 bases for V and 6 bases for J; bases not matched to a gene: 8. Germline loops: CDR1 MGHRA, CDR2 YSYEKL. There are 16 residues in the CDR3. The CDR3, as DNA: TGCGCCAGCAGCCAAATACAGGGACTAGCTCTCAATGAGCAGTTCTTC. Translation gives CASSQIQGLALNEQFF.

The chain links TRBV11-2 to TRBJ2-5, with D tentatively TRBD2 (5 bases). CDR1 SGHAT and CDR2 FQNNGV come from the germline V gene. V lost 5 bases and J 4 bases, leaving 17 bases between the germline ends. The CDR3 consists of 15 residues. CDR3 in amino acids: CASSQNIRERETQYF. The CDR3 region has the DNA TGTGCCAGCAGCCAAAATATACGGGAACGAGAGACCCAGTACTTC.

The rearrangement uses TRBV11-1 and TRBJ1-1; 8 nucleotides align to TRBD1. CDR1 and CDR2 (germline): SGHAT, FQDESV (reference sequence). V lost 6 bases, J lost 8 bases, and 5 bases stayed unmatched. The CDR3 is made up of 12 amino acids. The CDR3 sequence: CASSSGQGEAFF. CDR3 sequence (DNA): TGTGCCAGCAGTTCCGGACAGGGAGAAGCTTTCTTT.

This clone was observed a handful of times. The chain is built from TRBV29-1 and TRBJ2-5, with 7 bases matching TRBD1. This CDR3 is 16 amino acids long. Germline lookup yields CDR1 SQVTM and CDR2 ANQGSEA. V gave up 6 bases and J gave up 1 base; unmatched junction bases: 14. The CDR3 here is CSVPKPQGLPQETQYF. The DNA for the CDR3 is TGCAGCGTCCCCAAACCACAGGGGCTTCCCCAAGAGACCCAGTACTTC.

The V and J genes are TRBV7-2 and TRBJ1-4, with 9 bases that match TRBD1. CDR1 is SGHTA and CDR2 is FQGNSA in the germline V gene. The CDR3 sequence is 16 residues long. V was clipped by 1 base and J by 5 bases; unmatched bases: 5. CDR3 region: CASSLGTGTGNEKLFF. CDR3 nucleotide sequence: TGTGCCAGCAGCTTAGGCACCGGGACAGGGAATGAAAAACTGTTTTTT.

This clone was picked up one time. The V gene is TRBV19, the J gene TRBJ1-2; D uncertain. The CDR3 runs 13 residues. CDR1 LNHDA and CDR2 SQIVND come from the germline V gene (reference sequence). V was shortened by 5 bases and J by 4 bases, with 11 bases between the two germline ends. The CDR3 DNA is TGTGCCAGTAGTGTCGACATTGCCTATGGCTACACCTTC. This gives the protein CASSVDIAYGYTF.

The chain has TRBV10-2 and TRBJ1-2; possible D gene TRBD1, 6 bases. This CDR3 contains 12 residues. With 8 bases removed from V and 6 bases from J, the gap between germline ends came to 13 bases. CDR1 and CDR2 from the germline V gene are WSHSY and SAAADI. CDR3 region: CASLQGVDGYTF. DNA of the CDR3: TGCGCCAGCCTACAGGGAGTCGATGGCTACACCTTC.

The V call is TRBV29-1, the J call TRBJ2-5, with a tentative D call TRBD1 (5 bases). Germline CDR1 SQVTM, CDR2 ANQGSEA. There are 12 residues in the CDR3. V gave up 7 bases and J gave up 3 bases, with 12 bases separating them. The CDR3 DNA follows: TGCAGCGCTATCTACAGGAAAGAGACCCAGTACTTC. Translation: CSAIYRKETQYF.

This clone was seen more than once but under ten times. This chain uses TRBV7-9 with TRBJ2-3; no firm D call. This CDR3 contains 14 residues. CDR1 SEHNR and CDR2 FQNEAQ come from the germline V gene (reference sequence). Trimming left V 5 bases short and J 6 bases short, with 15 bases between. CDR3 sequence reads: CASSTQDLRDTQYF. CDR3 nucleotide sequence: TGTGCCAGCAGCACCCAGGATTTGCGCGATACGCAGTATTTT.

The genes are TRBV5-1 and TRBJ2-7; TRBD1 agrees at 9 bases. CDR3 length: 15 amino acids. V lost 2 bases to trimming and J lost 6 bases; unmatched junction nucleotides: 9. The V gene's germline CDR1 is SGHRS and CDR2 YFSETQ. Here the CDR3 reads CASSFSTGQGVEQYF. The CDR3 nucleotides are TGCGCCAGCAGCTTCTCTACGGGACAGGGAGTCGAGCAGTACTTC. The entire variable domain, with the rest obtained from reference TRBV5-1 and TRBJ2-7, is as follows: KAGVTQTPRYLIKTRGQQVTLSCSPISGHRSVSWYQQTPGQGLQFLFEYFSETQRNKGNFPGRFSGRQFSNSRSEMNVSTLELGDSALYLCASSFSTGQGVEQYFGPGTRLTVT.

This clone was detected once. The genes are TRBV5-4 and TRBJ2-1, with 11 positions matching TRBD2. Per the germline V gene, CDR1 is SGHNT and CDR2 is YYREEE (reference sequence). Losses at the gene ends were 4 bases for V and 6 bases for J; bases not matched to a gene: 3. The CDR3 runs 14 residues. The chain's CDR3 is CASSNSGGVNEQFF. CDR3 sequence (DNA): TGTGCCAGCAGCAATAGCGGGGGGGTCAATGAGCAGTTCTTC.

The V gene is TRBV7-2, the J gene TRBJ2-3; TRBD2 might be the D (7 bases). This CDR3 is 16 amino acids long. Trimming took 4 bases from V and 2 from J, leaving 16 bases between them. The germline V gene has CDR1 SGHTA and CDR2 FQGNSA. The CDR3 is CASSSSRGAYTDTQYF. The CDR3 DNA follows: TGTGCCAGCAGCTCCTCCCGGGGGGCCTACACAGATACGCAGTATTTT.

This rearrangement joins TRBV2 to TRBJ2-1; TRBD2 agrees at 8 bases. Germline V gene sequence: CDR1 SNHLY, CDR2 FYNNEI. CDR3 size: 16 residues. Trimming took 5 bases from V and 6 from J; bases not matched to a gene: 12. CDR3 amino acids: CASSSTGGPGPNEQFF. In DNA form, the CDR3 reads TGTGCCAGCAGTTCCACGGGGGGGCCCGGTCCCAATGAGCAGTTCTTC. Using reference TRBV2 and TRBJ2-1 for the parts outside the CDR3, the full variable domain is EPEVTQTPSHQVTQMGQEVILRCVPISNHLYFYWYRQILGQKVEFLVSFYNNEISEKSEIFDDQFSVERPDGSNFTLKIRSTKLEDSAMYFCASSSTGGPGPNEQFFGPGTRLTVL.

This clone was seen a handful of times. The chain couples TRBV7-8 to TRBJ2-7, with unresolved D. This CDR3 is 13 amino acids long. The V end lost 1 base, the J end lost 1 base, and 5 bases lay between the germline ends. Germline V CDR1 and CDR2: SGHVS, FQNEAQ. Here the CDR3 reads CASSLGVSYEQYF. The CDR3 bases are TGTGCCAGCAGCTTAGGCGTTTCCTACGAGCAGTACTTC.

This chain links TRBV14 with TRBJ1-2; D gene ambiguous. CDR1 is SGHDN, CDR2 FVKESK, per germline. This CDR3 has 14 residues. Trimming took off 4 bases at V and 6 bases at J, with 15 bases between the two ends. DNA for the CDR3: TGTGCCAGCAGCCCATATACGCTACCTGATGGCTACACCTTC. Translating it yields CASSPYTLPDGYTF. Full variable domain (outside the CDR3, taken from reference TRBV14 and TRBJ1-2): EAGVTQFPSHSVIEKGQTVTLRCDPISGHDNLYWYRRVMGKEIKFLLHFVKESKQDESGMPNNRFLAERTGGTYSTLKVQPAELEDSGVYFCASSPYTLPDGYTFGSGTRLTVV.

The rearrangement joins TRBV10-3 to TRBJ2-3; D is perhaps TRBD2 (6 bases). The V gene lost 6 bases and the J gene lost 4 bases, with 17 bases spanning the gap. Germline values: CDR1 ENHRY, CDR2 SYGVKD. The CDR3 contains 15 residues. The CDR3 loop reads CAIRGGRGFPDTQYF. The CDR3 nucleotides are TGTGCCATCAGGGGGGGTCGGGGGTTCCCAGATACGCAGTATTTT.

The rearrangement joins TRBV11-3 to TRBJ1-3; D gene uncertain. The CDR3 is made up of 17 amino acids. Trimming pared 5 bases from V and 2 bases from J, leaving 19 bases between. The germline gives CDR1 SGHNT, CDR2 YENEEA. CDR3 sequence: CASSPGWGETAGNTIYF. CDR3 coding DNA: TGTGCCAGCAGCCCGGGATGGGGAGAGACGGCTGGAAACACCATATATTTT.

This chain joins TRBV11-2 and TRBJ2-4; D unresolved. CDR3 length: 14 residues. V shed 2 bases and J shed 3 bases, with 8 bases lying between them. Germline V gives CDR1 SGHAT, CDR2 FQNNGV. The CDR3 region has the DNA TGTGCCAGCAGCTTACTCTACGGCAAAAACATTCAGTACTTC. Its translation: CASSLLYGKNIQYF.

A word on this clone: One end of the junction fails to match germline, which may point to a read error. The V and J genes are TRBV7-9 and TRBJ2-7, with D possibly being TRBD1 (5 bases). CDR1 and CDR2 (germline): SEHNR, FQNEAQ (reference sequence). The CDR3 loop spans 15 amino acids. CDR3 in amino acids: CSSSYDRRSSYEQYF. DNA for the CDR3: TGTTCCAGCAGCTACGACAGACGAAGCTCCTACGAGCAGTACTTC.

The V gene is TRBV15, the J gene TRBJ1-4; 7 nucleotides match TRBD1. This CDR3 contains 18 residues. The germline V gene encodes CDR1 LNHNV and CDR2 YYDKDF (reference sequence). V trimming: 2 bases; J trimming: 7 bases; junction bases outside the gene matches: 16. The CDR3 region is CATSRPTSGGEGTEKLFF. Written as DNA, the CDR3 is TGTGCCACCAGCAGACCCACGTCAGGGGGTGAGGGGACTGAAAAACTGTTTTTT.

CDR3 sequence reads: CASSIVNRAMNTEAFF. CDR3 DNA sequence: TGTGCCAGTAGTATAGTAAACCGAGCCATGAACACTGAAGCTTTCTTT. The chain recombines TRBV19 with TRBJ1-1; D gene ambiguous. CDR3 size: 16 residues. From germline, CDR1 is LNHDA and CDR2 SQIVND (reference sequence). Trimming pared 1 base from V and 0 bases from J, leaving 12 bases between.

J is TRBJ1-1 and V is TRBV27; no reliable D call. The CDR3 runs to 13 residues. Trimming cost V 8 bases and J 1 base, with 11 bases left between them. Germline-derived CDR1 and CDR2 are MNHEY and SMNVEV (reference sequence). The CDR3 nucleotides are TGTGCCAGCTGTTGGAGTTCGAACACTGAAGCTTTCTTT. The encoded protein is CASCWSSNTEAFF.

The chain uses TRBV7-9 and TRBJ2-2; D is unclear. The CDR3 contains 15 residues. V dropped 2 bases and J dropped 4 bases, with 11 bases sitting between them. CDR1 and CDR2 from the germline V gene are SEHNR and FQNEAQ (reference sequence). The CDR3 DNA reads TGTGCCAGCAGCTTACTCCAGGTTGGCACCGGGGAGCTGTTTTTT. Translating gives CASSLLQVGTGELFF.